The clone carrying this TCR beta chain was found many times. In this cohort's terms, stable hyperthyroidism meant no ophthalmopathy by 18 months of follow-up. This sample was taken from a study of Graves' ophthalmopathy and Graves' hyperthyroidism. CDR1 and CDR2 from the germline V gene are LGHNT and FRNRAP. There are 16 residues in the CDR3. Trimming removed 1 base from V and 6 bases from J, with 15 bases in between. Amplifying from RNA transcripts, the study obtained TCR beta CDR3 regions. HTBI primers were employed in first-round RT-PCR, then a second-round multiplex PCR followed. TCRdb re-derived calls from the multiplex PCR reads in MiXCR, one entry per CDR3 protein. The sample shows roughly 350,000 distinct CDR3 sequences, roughly a sixth of them seen only once.

V is TRBV12-5 and J is TRBJ2-2; either TRBD1 or TRBD2 may supply D (7 bases each). The sequence came from an adult woman with stable Graves' hyperthyroidism. Sequenced: peripheral blood. The chain's CDR3 is CASGLATQGRAGELFF. DNA for the CDR3: TGTGCTAGTGGTTTGGCGACACAGGGGAGGGCCGGGGAGCTGTTTTTT.